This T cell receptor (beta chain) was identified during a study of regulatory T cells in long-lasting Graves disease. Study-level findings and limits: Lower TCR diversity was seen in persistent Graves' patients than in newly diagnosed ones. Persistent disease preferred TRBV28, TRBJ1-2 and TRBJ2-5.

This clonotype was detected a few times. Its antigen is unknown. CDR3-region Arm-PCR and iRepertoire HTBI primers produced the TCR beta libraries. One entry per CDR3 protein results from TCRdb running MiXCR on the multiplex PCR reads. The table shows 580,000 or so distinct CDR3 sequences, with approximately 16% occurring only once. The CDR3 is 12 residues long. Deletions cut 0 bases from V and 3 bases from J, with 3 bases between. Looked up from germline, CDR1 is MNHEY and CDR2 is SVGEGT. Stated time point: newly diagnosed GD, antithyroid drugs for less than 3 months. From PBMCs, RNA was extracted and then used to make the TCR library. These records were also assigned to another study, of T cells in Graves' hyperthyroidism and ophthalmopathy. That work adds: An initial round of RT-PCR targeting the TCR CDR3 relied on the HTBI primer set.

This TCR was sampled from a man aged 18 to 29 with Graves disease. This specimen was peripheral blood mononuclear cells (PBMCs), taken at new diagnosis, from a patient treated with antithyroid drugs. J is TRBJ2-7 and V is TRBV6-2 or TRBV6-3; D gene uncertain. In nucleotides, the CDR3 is TGTGCCAGCAGTTACTCAGACTACGAGCAGTACTTC. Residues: CASSYSDYEQYF.